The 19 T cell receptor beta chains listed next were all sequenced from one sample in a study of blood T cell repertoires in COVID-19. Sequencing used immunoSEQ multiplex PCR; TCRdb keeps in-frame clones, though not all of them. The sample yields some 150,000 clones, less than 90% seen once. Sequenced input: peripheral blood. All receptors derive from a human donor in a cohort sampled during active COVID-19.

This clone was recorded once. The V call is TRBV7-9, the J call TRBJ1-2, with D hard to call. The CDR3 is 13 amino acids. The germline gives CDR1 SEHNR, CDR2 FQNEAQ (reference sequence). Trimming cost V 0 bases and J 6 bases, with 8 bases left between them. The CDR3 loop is CASSLARFDGYTF. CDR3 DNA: TGTGCCAGCAGCTTAGCGAGGTTTGATGGCTACACCTTC. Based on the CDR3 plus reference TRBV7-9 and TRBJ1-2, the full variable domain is DTGVSQNPRHKITKRGQNVTFRCDPISEHNRLYWYRQTLGQGPEFLTYFQNEAQLEKSRLLSDRFSAERPKGSFSTLEIQRTEQGDSAMYLCASSLARFDGYTFGSGTRLTVV.

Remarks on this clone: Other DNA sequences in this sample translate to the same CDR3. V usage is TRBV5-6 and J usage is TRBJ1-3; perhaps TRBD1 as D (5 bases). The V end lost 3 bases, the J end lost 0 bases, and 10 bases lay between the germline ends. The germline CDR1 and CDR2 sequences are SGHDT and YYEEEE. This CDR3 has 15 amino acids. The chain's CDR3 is CASSSDSSSGNTIYF. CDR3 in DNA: TGTGCCAGCAGCTCTGACAGTAGCTCTGGAAACACCATATATTTT. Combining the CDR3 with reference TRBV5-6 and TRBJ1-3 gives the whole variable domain DAGVTQSPTHLIKTRGQQVTLRCSPKSGHDTVSWYQQALGQGPQFIFQYYEEEERQRGNFPDRFSGHQFPNYSSELNVNALLLGDSALYLCASSSDSSSGNTIYFGEGSWLTVV.

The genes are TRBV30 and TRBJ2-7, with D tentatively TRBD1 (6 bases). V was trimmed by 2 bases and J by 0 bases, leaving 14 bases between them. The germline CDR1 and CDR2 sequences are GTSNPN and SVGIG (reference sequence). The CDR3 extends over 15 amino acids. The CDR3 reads CAWSFPGASSYEQYF. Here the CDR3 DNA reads TGTGCCTGGAGTTTCCCAGGGGCGAGCTCCTACGAGCAGTACTTC. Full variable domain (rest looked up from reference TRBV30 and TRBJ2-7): SQTIHQWPATLVQPVGSPLSLECTVEGTSNPNLYWYRQAAGRGLQLLFYSVGIGQISSEVPQNLSASRPQDRQFILSSKKLLLSDSGFYLCAWSFPGASSYEQYFGPGTRLTVT.

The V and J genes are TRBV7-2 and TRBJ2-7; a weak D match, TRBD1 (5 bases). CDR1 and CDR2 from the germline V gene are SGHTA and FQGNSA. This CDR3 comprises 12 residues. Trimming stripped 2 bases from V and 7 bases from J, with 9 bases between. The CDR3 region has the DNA TGTGCCAGCAGCTTACAAAGGACAGAGCAGTACTTC. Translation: CASSLQRTEQYF.

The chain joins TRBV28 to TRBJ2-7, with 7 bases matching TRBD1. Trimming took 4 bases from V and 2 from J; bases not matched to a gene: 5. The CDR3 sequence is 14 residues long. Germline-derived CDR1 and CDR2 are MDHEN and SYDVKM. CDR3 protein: CASSSRDSTYEQYF. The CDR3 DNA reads TGTGCCAGCAGTTCCCGGGACAGCACCTACGAGCAGTACTTC.

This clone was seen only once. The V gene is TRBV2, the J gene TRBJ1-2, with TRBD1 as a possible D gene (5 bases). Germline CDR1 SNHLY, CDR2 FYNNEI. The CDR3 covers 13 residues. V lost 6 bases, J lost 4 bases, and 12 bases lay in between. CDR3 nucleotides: TGTGCCAGCAGAGCAGACAGTCTCTATGGCTACACCTTC. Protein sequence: CASRADSLYGYTF.

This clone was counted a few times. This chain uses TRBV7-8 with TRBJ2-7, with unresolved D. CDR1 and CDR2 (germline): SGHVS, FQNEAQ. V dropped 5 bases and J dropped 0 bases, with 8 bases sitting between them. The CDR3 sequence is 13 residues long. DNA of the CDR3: TGTGCCAGCAGCCGGGCCCGCTCCTACGAGCAGTACTTC. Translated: CASSRARSYEQYF.

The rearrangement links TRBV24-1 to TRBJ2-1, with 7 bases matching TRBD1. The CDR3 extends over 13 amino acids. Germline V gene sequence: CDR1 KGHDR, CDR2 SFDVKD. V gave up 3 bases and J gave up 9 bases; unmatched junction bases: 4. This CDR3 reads CATSDRTGSEQFF. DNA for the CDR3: TGTGCCACCAGTGATCGGACAGGCAGTGAGCAGTTCTTC.

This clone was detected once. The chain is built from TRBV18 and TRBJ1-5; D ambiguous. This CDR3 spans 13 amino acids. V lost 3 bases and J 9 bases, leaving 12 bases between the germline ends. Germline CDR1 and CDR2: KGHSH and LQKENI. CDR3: CASSPERRLPQHF. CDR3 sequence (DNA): TGTGCCAGCTCACCGGAAAGGAGGTTGCCCCAGCATTTT. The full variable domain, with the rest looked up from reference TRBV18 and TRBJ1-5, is NAGVMQNPRHLVRRRGQEARLRCSPMKGHSHVYWYRQLPEEGLKFMVYLQKENIIDESGMPKERFSAEFPKEGPSILRIQQVVRGDSAAYFCASSPERRLPQHFGDGTRLSIL.

The CDR3, as DNA: TGTGCCTGGATTCCCGACAGGGGGCTTAACACCGGGGAGCTGTTTTTT. This gives the protein CAWIPDRGLNTGELFF. The chain links TRBV30 to TRBJ2-2; 10 positions match TRBD1. The CDR3 is 16 residues long. CDR1 GTSNPN and CDR2 SVGIG come from the germline V gene (reference sequence). Trimming cost V 4 bases and J 2 bases; bases outside gene matches: 7. The whole variable domain, remainder taken from reference TRBV30 and TRBJ2-2, is SQTIHQWPATLVQPVGSPLSLECTVEGTSNPNLYWYRQAAGRGLQLLFYSVGIGQISSEVPQNLSASRPQDRQFILSSKKLLLSDSGFYLCAWIPDRGLNTGELFFGEGSRLTVL.

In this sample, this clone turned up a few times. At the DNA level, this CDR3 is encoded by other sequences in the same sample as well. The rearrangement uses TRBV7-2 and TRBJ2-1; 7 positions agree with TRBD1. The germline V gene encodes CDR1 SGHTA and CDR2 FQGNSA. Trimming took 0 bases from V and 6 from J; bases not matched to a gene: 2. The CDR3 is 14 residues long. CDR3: CASSLAAGGNEQFF. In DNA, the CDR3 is TGTGCCAGCAGCTTAGCGGCAGGGGGCAATGAGCAGTTCTTC. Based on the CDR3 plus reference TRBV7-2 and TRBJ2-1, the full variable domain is GAGVSQSPSNKVTEKGKDVELRCDPISGHTALYWYRQSLGQGLEFLIYFQGNSAPDKSGLPSDRFSAERTGGSVSTLTIQRTQQEDSAVYLCASSLAAGGNEQFFGPGTRLTVL.

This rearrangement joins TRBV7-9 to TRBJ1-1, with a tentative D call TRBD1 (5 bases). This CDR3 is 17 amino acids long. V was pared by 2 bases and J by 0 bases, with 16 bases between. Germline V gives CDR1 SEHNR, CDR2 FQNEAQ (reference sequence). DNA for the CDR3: TGTGCCAGCAGCTTACCCCTAAGGAACAGGATGAACACTGAAGCTTTCTTT. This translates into CASSLPLRNRMNTEAFF.

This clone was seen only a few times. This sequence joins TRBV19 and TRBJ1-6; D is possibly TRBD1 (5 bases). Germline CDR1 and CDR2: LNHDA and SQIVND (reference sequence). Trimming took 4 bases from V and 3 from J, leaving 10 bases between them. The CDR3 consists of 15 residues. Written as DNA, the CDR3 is TGTGCCAGTAGTAATCAAGACAGCTATAATTCACCCCTCCACTTT. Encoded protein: CASSNQDSYNSPLHF.

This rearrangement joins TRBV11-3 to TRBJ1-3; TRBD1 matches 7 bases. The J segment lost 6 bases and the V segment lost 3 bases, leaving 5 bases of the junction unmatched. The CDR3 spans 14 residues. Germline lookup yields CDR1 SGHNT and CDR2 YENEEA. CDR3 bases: TGTGCCAGCAGCTTGCCGGGACAGATAAACACCATATATTTT. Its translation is CASSLPGQINTIYF.

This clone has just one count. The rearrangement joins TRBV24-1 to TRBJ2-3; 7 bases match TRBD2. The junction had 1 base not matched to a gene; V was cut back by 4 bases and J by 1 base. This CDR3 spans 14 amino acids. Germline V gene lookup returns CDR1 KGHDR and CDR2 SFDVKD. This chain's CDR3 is CATSDRGGTDTQYF. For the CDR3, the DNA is TGTGCCACCAGTGACCGGGGGGGCACAGATACGCAGTATTTT.

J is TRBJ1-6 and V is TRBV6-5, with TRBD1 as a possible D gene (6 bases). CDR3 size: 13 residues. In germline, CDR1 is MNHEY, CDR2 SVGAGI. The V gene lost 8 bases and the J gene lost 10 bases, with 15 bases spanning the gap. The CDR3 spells CASAQGHGSPLHF. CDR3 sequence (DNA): TGTGCCAGCGCCCAGGGACACGGGTCACCCCTCCACTTT.

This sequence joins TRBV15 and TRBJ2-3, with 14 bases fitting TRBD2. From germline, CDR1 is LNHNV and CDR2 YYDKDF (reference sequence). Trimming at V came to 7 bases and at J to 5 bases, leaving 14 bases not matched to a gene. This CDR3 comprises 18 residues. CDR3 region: CATTLPGTSGGRGDTQYF. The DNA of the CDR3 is TGTGCCACCACACTTCCCGGGACTAGCGGGGGCCGGGGAGATACGCAGTATTTT. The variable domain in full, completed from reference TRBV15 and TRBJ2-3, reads DAMVIQNPRYQVTQFGKPVTLSCSQTLNHNVMYWYQQKSSQAPKLLFHYYDKDFNNEADTPDNFQSRRPNTSFCFLDIRSPGLGDTAMYLCATTLPGTSGGRGDTQYFGPGTRLTVL.

The CDR3 nucleotides read TGCGCCAGCAGCACCGGACAGGCAGATTTAACGCAGTATTTT. It encodes CASSTGQADLTQYF. The chain uses TRBV5-1 and TRBJ2-3, with TRBD1 identical over 7 bases. Germline loops: CDR1 SGHRS, CDR2 YFSETQ. The CDR3 length is 14 residues. V trimming: 4 bases; J trimming: 9 bases; junction bases outside the gene matches: 11.

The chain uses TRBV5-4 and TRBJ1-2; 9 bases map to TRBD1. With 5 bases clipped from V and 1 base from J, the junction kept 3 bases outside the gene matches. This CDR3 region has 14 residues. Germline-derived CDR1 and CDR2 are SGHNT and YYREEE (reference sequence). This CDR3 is CASRRQGVNYGYTF. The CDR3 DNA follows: TGTGCCAGCAGGCGACAGGGGGTTAACTATGGCTACACCTTC.